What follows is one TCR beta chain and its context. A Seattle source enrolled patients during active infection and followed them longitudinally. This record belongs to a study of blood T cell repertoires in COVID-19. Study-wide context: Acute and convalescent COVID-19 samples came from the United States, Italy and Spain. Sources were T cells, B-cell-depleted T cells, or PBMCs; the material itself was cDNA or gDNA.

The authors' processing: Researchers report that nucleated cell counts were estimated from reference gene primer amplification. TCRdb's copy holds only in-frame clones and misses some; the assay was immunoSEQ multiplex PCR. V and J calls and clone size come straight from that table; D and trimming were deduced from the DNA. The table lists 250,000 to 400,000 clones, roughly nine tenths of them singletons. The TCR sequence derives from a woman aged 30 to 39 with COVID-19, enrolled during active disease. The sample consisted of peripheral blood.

The CDR3 DNA is TGTGCCAGCAGTCCCCCCCCGGGAGACATTCAGTACTTC. As protein: CASSPPPGDIQYF. This chain uses TRBV6-5 with TRBJ2-4, with TRBD2 as a possible D gene (6 bases). The germline V gene has CDR1 MNHEY and CDR2 SVGAGI. The ends were cut back, 5 bases at V and 8 bases at J, with 13 bases in the middle. The length of the CDR3 is 13 residues.